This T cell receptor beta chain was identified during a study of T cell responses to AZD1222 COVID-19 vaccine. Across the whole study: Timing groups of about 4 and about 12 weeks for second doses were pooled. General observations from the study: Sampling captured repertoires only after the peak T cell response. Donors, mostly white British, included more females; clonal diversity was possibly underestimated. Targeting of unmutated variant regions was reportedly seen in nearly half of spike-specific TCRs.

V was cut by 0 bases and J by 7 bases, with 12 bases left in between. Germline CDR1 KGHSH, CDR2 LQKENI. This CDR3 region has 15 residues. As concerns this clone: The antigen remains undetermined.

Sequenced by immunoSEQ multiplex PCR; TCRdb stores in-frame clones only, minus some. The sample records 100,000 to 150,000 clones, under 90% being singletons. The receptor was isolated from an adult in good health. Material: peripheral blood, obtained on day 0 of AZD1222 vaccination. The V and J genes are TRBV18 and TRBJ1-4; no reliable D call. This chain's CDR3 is CASSPPVGWGEKLFF. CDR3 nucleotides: TGTGCCAGCTCACCACCGGTCGGGTGGGGTGAAAAACTGTTTTTT.